These 2 T cell receptor beta chains share one sample of origin, sequenced in a study of CD8 T cells in ankylosing spondylitis. TCRdb re-derived calls from the 5' RACE reads in MiXCR, one entry per CDR3 protein. The data show approximately 200,000 distinct CDR3 sequences, 10% to 15% seen once. Sequences were obtained from blood, either unsorted or a sorted T cell fraction (not recorded which). All receptors derive from a female donor with ankylosing spondylitis or in good health (not recorded which).

This clonotype appeared many times. CDR3 sequence reads: CATQITGELFF. The CDR3 nucleotides are TGTGCCACCCAGATCACCGGGGAGCTGTTTTTT. The J gene is TRBJ2-2, the V gene TRBV12-3 or TRBV12-4; D unresolved. CDR3 length equals 11 residues. The ends were cut back, 10 bases at V and 4 bases at J, with 7 bases in the middle.

This clonotype was recorded at least ten times. DNA for the CDR3: TGCAGTGCTTCGAACGCTGGGGTCAATACGCAGTATTTT. Its translation: CSASNAGVNTQYF. The chain couples TRBV20-1 to TRBJ2-3; D uncertain. CDR1 is DFQATT and CDR2 is SNEGSKA in the germline V gene (reference sequence). With 5 bases removed from V and 7 bases from J, the gap between germline ends came to 16 bases. The CDR3 totals 13 residues.